Below are 5 T cell receptor beta chains sequenced from a single sample in a study of blood T cell repertoires in COVID-19. Some clones are missing from TCRdb's copy, which holds only in-frame ones; the method was immunoSEQ multiplex PCR. Of 100,000 to 150,000 clones listed, approximately 88% are singletons. The source material was peripheral blood. The receptors were gathered from a man aged 55 to 70 with acute or convalescent COVID-19.

The chain recombines TRBV3-1 (or the pseudogene TRBV3-2) with TRBJ2-5; no reliable D call. Trimming left V 6 bases short and J 5 bases short, with 13 bases between. CDR3 length: 13 amino acids. The V gene's germline CDR1 is LGHDT and CDR2 YNNKEL (reference sequence). The DNA for the CDR3 is TGTGCCAGCAGAAGTCCTCCTGCGGAGACCCAGTACTTC. This sequence encodes CASRSPPAETQYF.

This rearrangement joins TRBV25-1 to TRBJ1-1; maybe TRBD1 (5 bases). CDR3 size: 16 residues. Trimming left V 5 bases short and J 1 base short, with 17 bases between. Looked up from germline, CDR1 is MGHDK and CDR2 is SYGVNS. The CDR3 spells CASSPMGGLGNTEAFF. CDR3 DNA: TGTGCCAGCAGTCCTATGGGGGGACTGGGGAACACTGAAGCTTTCTTT.

The chain joins TRBV12-5 to TRBJ2-2; no definite D call. Per germline, CDR1 LGHNT and CDR2 FRNRAP. The CDR3 is 14 residues long. Trimming pared 1 base from V and 6 bases from J, leaving 9 bases between. The DNA of the CDR3 is TGTGCTAGTGGTTTGGCCCCCGGAGCCGGGGAGCTGTTTTTT. It is translated as CASGLAPGAGELFF.

This chain links TRBV4-1 with TRBJ2-7; 10 bases map to TRBD2. The CDR3 length is 17 residues. Trimming removed 4 bases from V and 3 bases from J; junction bases left unmatched: 12. Germline assignment: CDR1 MGHRA and CDR2 YSYEKL. The CDR3 nucleotides are TGCGCCAGCAGCCCGAGGCCCCCCCTAGCGGGGGTCTACGAGCAGTACTTC. Translation gives CASSPRPPLAGVYEQYF.

The chain joins TRBV11-2 to TRBJ2-2, with 8 bases matching TRBD2. The CDR3 sequence is 17 residues long. Germline V gene lookup returns CDR1 SGHAT and CDR2 FQNNGV. J was trimmed by 4 bases and V by 0 bases; bases with no gene match: 7. CDR3 sequence reads: CASSLDLRGAVTGELFF. The CDR3, as DNA: TGTGCCAGCAGCTTAGATCTGCGGGGGGCGGTCACCGGGGAGCTGTTTTTT.